These 9 T cell receptor beta chains came from one sample sequenced in a study of blood T cell repertoires in COVID-19. Data came from immunoSEQ multiplex PCR; TCRdb stores just in-frame clones and leaves some out. This sample carries some 50,000 clones, approximately 83% of them seen once, and the ten largest clones take roughly three fifths. The sample comprised peripheral blood. The receptors come from a man between 65 and 85 years old with acute or convalescent COVID-19.

J is TRBJ2-7 and V is TRBV6-5; 7 bases fit TRBD2. V was clipped by 6 bases and J by 4 bases; unmatched bases: 9. Germline-derived CDR1 and CDR2 are MNHEY and SVGAGI. The CDR3 runs 14 residues. The chain's CDR3 is CASSRSGNTYEQYF. CDR3 sequence (DNA): TGTGCCAGCAGCCGCAGCGGGAACACGTACGAGCAGTACTTC.

V gene TRBV18 combines with J gene TRBJ1-1; TRBD1 might be the D (5 bases). The germline V and J ends were trimmed by 3 bases and 4 bases, with 12 bases remaining between them. The germline CDR1 and CDR2 sequences are KGHSH and LQKENI. The CDR3 totals 14 residues. The chain's CDR3 is CASSPTAGSTEAFF. The DNA of the CDR3 is TGTGCCAGCTCACCGACAGCAGGTTCCACTGAAGCTTTCTTT.

This rearrangement joins TRBV4-2 to TRBJ2-5, with D perhaps TRBD2 (6 bases). From germline, CDR1 is LGHNA and CDR2 YNFKEQ. The V end lost 4 bases, the J end lost 2 bases, and 17 bases lay between the germline ends. The CDR3 is 16 residues long. CDR3 sequence reads: CASSRALGLLQETQYF. The CDR3 DNA is TGTGCCAGCAGCCGAGCTTTGGGACTCCTACAAGAGACCCAGTACTTC.

The chain employs TRBV5-1 and TRBJ2-2; tentative D call: TRBD2 (6 bases). Trimming removed 6 bases at V and 6 bases at J, with 15 bases between. The CDR3 is 14 amino acids. The germline gives CDR1 SGHRS, CDR2 YFSETQ. DNA of the CDR3: TGCGCCAGCACCCCCACGCCGGGGGCCGGGGAGCTGTTTTTT. This encodes CASTPTPGAGELFF.

The V gene is TRBV3-1 (or the pseudogene TRBV3-2), the J gene TRBJ1-2; D unclear. V gave up 0 bases and J gave up 8 bases, with 13 bases separating them. This CDR3 is built from 14 residues. Looked up from germline, CDR1 is LGHDT and CDR2 is YNNKEL (reference sequence). This CDR3 is CASSQDSGEAGYTF. The CDR3, as DNA: TGTGCCAGCAGCCAAGATTCTGGAGAAGCGGGCTACACCTTC.

The chain has TRBV30 and TRBJ1-2; possibly TRBD1 for D (6 bases). There are 13 residues in the CDR3. The germline V gene has CDR1 GTSNPN and CDR2 SVGIG (reference sequence). Trimming cost V 3 bases and J 3 bases, with 11 bases left between them. CDR3 amino acids: CAWSLTGYYGYTF. CDR3 bases: TGTGCCTGGAGCCTTACAGGGTACTATGGCTACACCTTC. The entire variable domain, with the rest obtained from reference TRBV30 and TRBJ1-2, is as follows: SQTIHQWPATLVQPVGSPLSLECTVEGTSNPNLYWYRQAAGRGLQLLFYSVGIGQISSEVPQNLSASRPQDRQFILSSKKLLLSDSGFYLCAWSLTGYYGYTFGSGTRLTVV.

The chain's CDR3 is CASSYGGSVNEQFF. CDR3 in DNA: TGTGCCAGCAGTTACGGAGGGTCCGTCAATGAGCAGTTCTTC. V and J are TRBV6-2 or TRBV6-3 and TRBJ2-1, with a weak D call TRBD2 (6 bases). The V end lost 2 bases, the J end lost 6 bases, and 11 bases lay between the germline ends. Germline CDR1 reads MNHEY; CDR2 reads SVGEGT. The CDR3 length is 14 residues.

The chain links TRBV5-1 to TRBJ2-5; 8 nucleotides line up with TRBD1. V lost 4 bases to trimming and J lost 5 bases; unmatched junction nucleotides: 10. CDR1 SGHRS and CDR2 YFSETQ come from the germline V gene. The CDR3 sequence is 15 residues long. The CDR3 is CASSRDRGIGETQYF. CDR3 DNA sequence: TGCGCCAGCAGCAGAGACAGGGGAATAGGGGAGACCCAGTACTTC.

The rearrangement uses TRBV6-1 and TRBJ1-2; D remains unclear. The germline V gene has CDR1 MNHNS and CDR2 SASEGT. The length of the CDR3 is 11 residues. The V end lost 1 base, the J end lost 7 bases, and 4 bases lay between the germline ends. CDR3 nucleotides: TGTGCCAGCAGTGAAGTTATTGGCTACACCTTC. Residues: CASSEVIGYTF.